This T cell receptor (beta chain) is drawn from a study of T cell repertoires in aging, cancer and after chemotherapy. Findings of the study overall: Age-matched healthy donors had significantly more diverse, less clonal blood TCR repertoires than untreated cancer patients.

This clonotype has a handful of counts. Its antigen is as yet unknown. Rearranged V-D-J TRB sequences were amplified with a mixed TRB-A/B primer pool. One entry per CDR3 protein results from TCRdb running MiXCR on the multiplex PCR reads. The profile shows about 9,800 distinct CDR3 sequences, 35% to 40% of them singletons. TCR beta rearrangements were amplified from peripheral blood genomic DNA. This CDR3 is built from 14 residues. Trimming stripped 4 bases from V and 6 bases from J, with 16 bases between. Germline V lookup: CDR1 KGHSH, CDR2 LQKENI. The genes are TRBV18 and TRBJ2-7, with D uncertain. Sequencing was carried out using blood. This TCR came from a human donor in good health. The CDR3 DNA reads TGTGCCAGCTCACGGGGTACTGAAGGAAGCGAGCAGTACTTC. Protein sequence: CASSRGTEGSEQYF.